The clone carrying this T cell receptor beta chain showed up just a few times. Its target is not known. The data were taken from a study of human T cells and chemical hapten exposure. General observations from the study: Patch test score was positively correlated with the counts of TCRs that had expanded at PT1.

Sample time point: pre-sensitization, week 0. Treatment described: therapeutic diphenylcyclopropenone sensitization with weekly scalp DPC. Patch tests were applied only after blood draws. From the RACE reads, TCRdb called clonotypes with MiXCR, one entry per CDR3 protein. The table has roughly 110,000 distinct CDR3 sequences, less than 15% seen once. The source material was whole blood, sampled in connection with sensitization to the hapten diphenylcyclopropenone (DPC). The receptor was derived from a woman between 50 and 59 years old with alopecia areata. Some clones in this sample may be carry-over from other donors' samples.

For the CDR3, the DNA is TGCAGCGCCCTACCACAGGGGACCTCTGGAAACACCATATATTTT. This translates into CSALPQGTSGNTIYF. The chain carries TRBV29-1 and TRBJ1-3; 7 bases match TRBD1. The trim removed 7 bases at V and 0 bases at J, leaving 9 bases unmatched. Germline CDR1 and CDR2: SQVTM and ANQGSEA. This CDR3 has 15 amino acids. The whole variable domain, remainder taken from reference TRBV29-1 and TRBJ1-3, is SAVISQKPSRDICQRGTSLTIQCQVDSQVTMMFWYRQQPGQSLTLIATANQGSEATYESGFVIDKFPISRPNLTFSTLTVSNMSPEDSSIYLCSALPQGTSGNTIYFGEGSWLTVV.